The T cell receptor beta chain under discussion was sequenced for a study of regulatory T cells in long-lasting Graves disease. There are a few counts of this clonotype. Its antigen remains unidentified. TCR beta libraries were built with iRepertoire HTBI primers and Arm-PCR of CDR3 regions. TCRdb processed the multiplex PCR reads anew with MiXCR; each CDR3 protein has one entry. The sample has 400,000 to 500,000 distinct CDR3 sequences; roughly 20% are singletons. Time point in this sample: persistent/refractory GD, antithyroid drugs over 5 years with positive TRAb. PBMCs provided the RNA from which the TCR library was made. Graves' disease diagnoses used American Thyroid Association guidelines. The CDR3 contains 19 residues. Germline-derived CDR1 and CDR2 are LGHDT and YNNKEL (reference sequence). Trimming took 1 base from V and 1 from J; bases not matched to a gene: 6. Study-wide points: Thyroid tissue went unexamined; only peripheral blood was analyzed. Whereas 900 to 1,000 public clonotypes were shared by new patients, persistent patients shared more, at some 3,000.

This specimen consisted of peripheral blood mononuclear cells (PBMCs), obtained when the disease was refractory, from a patient treated with antithyroid drugs. The sequence derives from a female donor with Graves disease. This chain joins TRBV3-1 and TRBJ2-4; 14 bases are shared with TRBD2. Here the CDR3 reads CASSQGGLAGARAKNIQYF. The CDR3 coding sequence is TGTGCCAGCAGCCAAGGGGGACTAGCGGGAGCCCGTGCCAAAAACATTCAGTACTTC.